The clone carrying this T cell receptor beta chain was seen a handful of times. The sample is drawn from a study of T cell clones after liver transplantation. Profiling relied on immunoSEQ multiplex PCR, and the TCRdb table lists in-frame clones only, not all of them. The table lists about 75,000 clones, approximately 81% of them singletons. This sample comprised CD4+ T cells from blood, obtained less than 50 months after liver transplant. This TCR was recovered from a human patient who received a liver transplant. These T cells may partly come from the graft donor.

CDR3 in amino acids: CASSFSTGNTGELFF. The CDR3 DNA follows: TGTGCCAGCAGTTTTTCGACAGGGAACACCGGGGAGCTGTTTTTT. The genes are TRBV27 and TRBJ2-2; the D gene is possibly TRBD1 (6 bases). CDR1 is MNHEY, CDR2 SMNVEV, per germline (reference sequence). Trimming stripped 3 bases from V and 1 base from J, with 9 bases between. This CDR3 region has 15 residues.